This entry lists 9 T cell receptor beta chains sequenced from one sample in a study of vaccination effects on CD4 cells after COVID-19. Under the ViraFEST assay, PBMC were stimulated with viral peptide pools so that antigen-specific CD4+ T cells expanded. Sequencing was performed afterwards. Cells that had been cultured for roughly ten days were the source of isolated CD4+ T cells. Their cognate antigens are unknown. Sequencing used immunoSEQ multiplex PCR; TCRdb keeps in-frame clones, though not all of them. The data show 25,000 to 35,000 clones, approximately 68% seen once. The sample here was CD4+ T cells from PBMCs cultured with HCoV-229E spike peptides, taken before COVID-19 vaccination. The receptors derive from a human donor who received a COVID-19 vaccine.

The chain is built from TRBV6-5 and TRBJ2-3; D is undetermined. The CDR3 is 13 amino acids. V was trimmed by 6 bases and J by 0 bases, leaving 7 bases between them. Germline V CDR1 and CDR2: MNHEY, SVGAGI. CDR3 loop: CASRPTSTDTQYF. CDR3 DNA sequence: TGTGCCAGCAGGCCTACTAGCACAGATACGCAGTATTTT.

The chain is built from TRBV5-1 and TRBJ2-7; the D is unclear. The CDR3 runs 13 residues. Trimming cost V 4 bases and J 3 bases, with 11 bases left between them. Germline CDR1 is SGHRS and CDR2 is YFSETQ. The CDR3 region has the DNA TGCGCCAGCAGCGCTTGGCAGAGCTACGAGCAGTACTTC. Translated, it gives CASSAWQSYEQYF.

In its sample, this clone was seen a few times. The genes are TRBV30 and TRBJ2-2, with D perhaps matching TRBD1 or TRBD2 (5 bases each). The germline V and J ends were trimmed by 0 bases and 5 bases, with 19 bases remaining between them. CDR1 is GTSNPN and CDR2 is SVGIG in the germline V gene (reference sequence). This CDR3 region has 17 residues. This chain's CDR3 is CAWSVRLRGQLTGELFF. In DNA, the CDR3 is TGTGCCTGGAGTGTCCGTCTGAGGGGCCAGTTAACCGGGGAGCTGTTTTTT.

This clone appeared once. The chain uses TRBV21-1 and TRBJ1-6; the table assigns TRBD1, which was not confirmed against the DNA. TRBV21-1 is a pseudogene. This CDR3 has 13 amino acids. The CDR3 sequence: CARGQVVNSPLHF. The CDR3 region has the DNA TGTGCCAGGGGACAGGTTGTTAATTCACCCCTCCACTTT.

The V and J genes are TRBV19 and TRBJ1-1; the match to TRBD1 covers 7 bases. CDR3 length: 14 amino acids. Germline loops: CDR1 LNHDA, CDR2 SQIVND (reference sequence). The V segment lost 9 bases and the J segment 4 bases; nucleotides outside the gene matches: 11. The CDR3 protein is CASREGARSTEAFF. DNA for the CDR3: TGTGCCAGCAGGGAGGGGGCCAGGTCCACTGAAGCTTTCTTT. Supplemented by reference TRBV19 and TRBJ1-1, the full variable domain reads DGGITQSPKYLFRKEGQNVTLSCEQNLNHDAMYWYRQDPGQGLRLIYYSQIVNDFQKGDIAEGYSVSREKKESFPLTVTSAQKNPTAFYLCASREGARSTEAFFGQGTRLTVV.

The chain uses TRBV7-9 and TRBJ2-1, with TRBD1 matching over 11 bases. The ends lost 5 bases at V and 6 bases at J; junction bases unmatched: 9. This CDR3 comprises 16 residues. CDR1 is SEHNR, CDR2 FQNEAQ, per germline (reference sequence). CDR3 nucleotide sequence: TGTGCCAGCAGCCCCTGGACAGGGGGCTCTGGCAATGAGCAGTTCTTC. Translation gives CASSPWTGGSGNEQFF.

The rearrangement uses TRBV15 and TRBJ2-3; D remains unclear. V was pared by 0 bases and J by 1 base, with 8 bases between. Germline loops: CDR1 LNHNV, CDR2 YYDKDF (reference sequence). This CDR3 contains 15 residues. The CDR3 sequence: CATSRDLSGTDTQYF. The CDR3 DNA reads TGTGCCACCAGCAGAGATCTCAGCGGCACAGATACGCAGTATTTT.

The V and J genes are TRBV5-4 and TRBJ2-3, with D tentatively TRBD1 (5 bases). The germline V gene encodes CDR1 SGHNT and CDR2 YYREEE (reference sequence). V gave up 2 bases and J gave up 2 bases, with 9 bases separating them. This CDR3 spans 14 amino acids. DNA for the CDR3: TGTGCCAGCAGCTTCGCACAGGCCACAGATACGCAGTATTTT. Translating gives CASSFAQATDTQYF.

The chain has TRBV10-3 and TRBJ2-2; 13 nucleotides match TRBD2. Trimming cost V 8 bases and J 1 base; bases outside gene matches: 13. The germline V gene has CDR1 ENHRY and CDR2 SYGVKD. This CDR3 region has 19 residues. The CDR3 loop is CAIPNGGLAGPQNTGELFF. The CDR3 DNA reads TGTGCCATCCCTAACGGGGGACTAGCGGGACCCCAGAACACCGGGGAGCTGTTTTTT.